These 16 T cell receptor beta chains were all obtained from the same sample, sequenced in a study of cytomegalovirus exposure and HLA in healthy donors. Vbeta (60) and Jbeta (13) primers were used in the PCR. Sequenced by immunoSEQ multiplex PCR; TCRdb stores in-frame clones only, minus some. This table holds about 190,000 clones, roughly 80% found once. What was sequenced was PBMCs. The origin of the receptors is a woman aged 45 to 65 in good health and CMV-seronegative.

This chain joins TRBV7-4 and TRBJ2-1; 14 bases are a match to TRBD2. After removal of 5 bases from V and 9 bases from J, the junction contained 9 bases not matched to a gene. This CDR3 spans 16 amino acids. Germline lookup yields CDR1 SGHVT and CDR2 SQSDAQ. The CDR3 nucleotides read TGTGCCAGCAGCACCAGACTAGCGGGAGGGCCGGGTGAGCAGTTCTTC. This translates into CASSTRLAGGPGEQFF.

J is TRBJ1-2 and V is TRBV5-1, with D maybe TRBD1 (5 bases). Germline CDR1 and CDR2: SGHRS and YFSETQ. The CDR3 extends over 14 amino acids. The V end was cut by 4 bases, the J end by 6 bases, with 16 bases between. Here the CDR3 DNA reads TGCGCCAGCAGCGTGGGGGGGGGAAAGGATGGCTACACCTTC. Amino acids: CASSVGGGKDGYTF. The full variable domain, its missing parts supplied by reference TRBV5-1 and TRBJ1-2, is KAGVTQTPRYLIKTRGQQVTLSCSPISGHRSVSWYQQTPGQGLQFLFEYFSETQRNKGNFPGRFSGRQFSNSRSEMNVSTLELGDSALYLCASSVGGGKDGYTFGSGTRLTVV.

The chain's CDR3 is CASSLTSGRETQYF. CDR3 nucleotide sequence: TGTGCCAGCAGTTTGACTAGCGGGAGGGAGACCCAGTACTTC. This sequence joins TRBV27 and TRBJ2-5, with 13 nucleotides matching TRBD2. This CDR3 contains 14 residues. Germline CDR1 MNHEY, CDR2 SMNVEV (reference sequence). V was pared by 3 bases and J by 5 bases, with 0 bases of the junction left unmatched.

The CDR3 region has the DNA TGCGCCAGCAGCCAAACGGGGGCGCGGGGGGCTTTCTTT. Translating it yields CASSQTGARGAFF. V usage is TRBV4-3 and J usage is TRBJ1-1; maybe TRBD1 (6 bases). The V end was cut by 2 bases, the J end by 11 bases, with 15 bases between. This CDR3 is built from 13 residues. The germline gives CDR1 LGHNA, CDR2 YSLEER.

There are a few counts of this clone. The chain recombines TRBV4-2 with TRBJ2-7, with TRBD2 identical over 9 bases. This CDR3 has 15 residues. CDR1 is LGHNA and CDR2 is YNFKEQ in the germline V gene. V was pared by 4 bases and J by 0 bases, with 4 bases of the junction left unmatched. The CDR3 reads CASSPRTSDSYEQYF. The CDR3 coding sequence is TGTGCCAGCAGCCCTCGGACTAGCGACTCCTACGAGCAGTACTTC.

This sequence joins TRBV7-8 and TRBJ1-1; D is undetermined. This CDR3 contains 15 residues. Trimming shortened V by 0 bases and J by 1 base, and 9 bases separated the two germline ends. The germline CDR1 and CDR2 sequences are SGHVS and FQNEAQ. CDR3: CASSLAHRKNTEAFF. CDR3 DNA: TGTGCCAGCAGCTTAGCGCACAGAAAGAACACTGAAGCTTTCTTT.

The CDR3, as DNA: TGCAGCGCCCTCGGGGGGGGGAACTATGGCTACACCTTC. Encoded protein: CSALGGGNYGYTF. The chain is built from TRBV29-1 and TRBJ1-2, with TRBD1 as a possible D gene (5 bases). V shed 7 bases and J shed 2 bases, with 14 bases lying between them. The CDR3 is made up of 13 amino acids. Germline values: CDR1 SQVTM, CDR2 ANQGSEA.

V gene TRBV2 combines with J gene TRBJ2-3, with no clear D. Germline CDR1 and CDR2: SNHLY and FYNNEI. CDR3 length: 14 amino acids. The V end lost 7 bases, the J end lost 0 bases, and 11 bases lay between the germline ends. In nucleotides, the CDR3 is TGTGCCAGCACCCCTTTAAAAAGCACAGATACGCAGTATTTT. This gives the protein CASTPLKSTDTQYF.

The genes are TRBV5-4 and TRBJ2-7; D call uncertain. The V and J ends lost 5 bases and 5 bases respectively, with 17 bases between them. This CDR3 is built from 14 residues. In germline, CDR1 is SGHNT, CDR2 YYREEE (reference sequence). The CDR3 DNA reads as TGTGCCAGCAGTTCCCCCCAGGTGGTAGACGAGCAGTACTTC. It translates to CASSSPQVVDEQYF.

The chain has TRBV4-3 and TRBJ1-6; tentative D call: TRBD1 (6 bases). Per the germline V gene, CDR1 is LGHNA and CDR2 is YSLEER. V was trimmed by 3 bases and J by 4 bases, leaving 13 bases between them. The CDR3 length is 16 residues. In DNA, the CDR3 is TGCGCCAGCAGCCACAAATCGACAGGTTATAATTCACCCCTCCACTTT. It specifies CASSHKSTGYNSPLHF.

V usage is TRBV19 and J usage is TRBJ1-5; 7 bases map to TRBD1. The CDR3 contains 16 residues. The germline CDR1 and CDR2 sequences are LNHDA and SQIVND (reference sequence). V gave up 0 bases and J gave up 3 bases; unmatched junction bases: 5. This chain's CDR3 is CASSIDGGTVNQPQHF. As DNA, the CDR3 is TGTGCCAGTAGTATAGATGGGGGGACAGTCAATCAGCCCCAGCATTTT.

This chain links TRBV6-5 with TRBJ2-3; 7 bases map to TRBD2. After removal of 4 bases from V and 2 bases from J, the junction contained 9 bases not matched to a gene. CDR3 length: 16 amino acids. Germline CDR1 and CDR2: MNHEY and SVGAGI. The CDR3 DNA reads TGTGCCAGCAGTTCCGGACTAGTTTCTCCCACAGATACGCAGTATTTT. This sequence encodes CASSSGLVSPTDTQYF.

The V call is TRBV5-4, the J call TRBJ1-2; 9 bases are a match to TRBD1. The CDR3 contains 15 residues. The ends lost 4 bases at V and 4 bases at J; junction bases unmatched: 8. Germline assignment: CDR1 SGHNT and CDR2 YYREEE (reference sequence). The CDR3 DNA follows: TGTGCCAGCAGCAAGGCCGGGACAGGGACCTATGGCTACACCTTC. It yields the protein CASSKAGTGTYGYTF.

The V and J genes are TRBV18 and TRBJ2-6; no clear D. This CDR3 is built from 15 residues. V lost 6 bases and J lost 0, with 9 bases in between. CDR1 and CDR2 from the germline V gene are KGHSH and LQKENI. The CDR3 nucleotides read TGTGCCAGCTCCCACACCGCCTCTGGGGCCAACGTCCTGACTTTC. Its translation is CASSHTASGANVLTF.

The chain couples TRBV19 to TRBJ1-5; D may be TRBD1 (6 bases). Germline V gene sequence: CDR1 LNHDA, CDR2 SQIVND (reference sequence). CDR3 length equals 15 residues. V lost 10 bases and J lost 0, with 16 bases in between. In DNA, the CDR3 is TGTGCCACCAAACGGACAGCTATTAGCAATCAGCCCCAGCATTTT. Amino acid sequence: CATKRTAISNQPQHF.

The chain links TRBV2 to TRBJ2-7; 10 bases map to TRBD1. V was clipped by 6 bases and J by 0 bases; unmatched bases: 8. The germline V gene has CDR1 SNHLY and CDR2 FYNNEI. CDR3 length equals 16 residues. In nucleotides, the CDR3 is TGTGCCAGCAGGGCTCGGACAGGGGGGAGCTCCTACGAGCAGTACTTC. It translates to CASRARTGGSSYEQYF. Variable domain in full (rest from reference TRBV2 and TRBJ2-7): EPEVTQTPSHQVTQMGQEVILRCVPISNHLYFYWYRQILGQKVEFLVSFYNNEISEKSEIFDDQFSVERPDGSNFTLKIRSTKLEDSAMYFCASRARTGGSSYEQYFGPGTRLTVT.